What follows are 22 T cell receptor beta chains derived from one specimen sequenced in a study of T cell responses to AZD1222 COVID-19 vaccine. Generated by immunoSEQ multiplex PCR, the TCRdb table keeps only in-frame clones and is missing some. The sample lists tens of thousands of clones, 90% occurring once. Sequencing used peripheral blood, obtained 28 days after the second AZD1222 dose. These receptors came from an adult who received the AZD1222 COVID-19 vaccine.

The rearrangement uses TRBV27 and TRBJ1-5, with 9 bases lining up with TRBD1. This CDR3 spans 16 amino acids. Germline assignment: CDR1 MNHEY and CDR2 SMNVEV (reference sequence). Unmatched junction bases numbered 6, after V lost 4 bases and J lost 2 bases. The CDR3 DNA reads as TGTGCCAGCAGTTATACAGGGGGCTCGGGCAATCAGCCCCAGCATTTT. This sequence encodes CASSYTGGSGNQPQHF.

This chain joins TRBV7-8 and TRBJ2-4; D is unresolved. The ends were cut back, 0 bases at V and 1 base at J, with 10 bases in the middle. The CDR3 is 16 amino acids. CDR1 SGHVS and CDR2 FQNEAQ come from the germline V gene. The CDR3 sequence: CASSLAGVGAKNIQYF. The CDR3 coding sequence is TGTGCCAGCAGCTTAGCTGGGGTCGGGGCCAAAAACATTCAGTACTTC.

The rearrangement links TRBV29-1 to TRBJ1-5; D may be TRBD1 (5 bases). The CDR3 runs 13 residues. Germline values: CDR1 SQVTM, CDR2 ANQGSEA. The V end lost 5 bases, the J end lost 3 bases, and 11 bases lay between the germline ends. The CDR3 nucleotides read TGCAGCGTTAGGGACGGTGACAATCAGCCCCAGCATTTT. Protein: CSVRDGDNQPQHF.

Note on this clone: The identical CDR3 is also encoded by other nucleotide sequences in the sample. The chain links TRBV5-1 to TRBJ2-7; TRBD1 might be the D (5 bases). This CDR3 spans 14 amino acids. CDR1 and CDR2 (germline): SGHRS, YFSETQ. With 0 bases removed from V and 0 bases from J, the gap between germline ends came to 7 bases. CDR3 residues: CASSLAQGSYEQYF. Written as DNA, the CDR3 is TGCGCCAGCAGCTTGGCTCAGGGCTCCTACGAGCAGTACTTC. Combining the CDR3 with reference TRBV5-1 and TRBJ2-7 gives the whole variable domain KAGVTQTPRYLIKTRGQQVTLSCSPISGHRSVSWYQQTPGQGLQFLFEYFSETQRNKGNFPGRFSGRQFSNSRSEMNVSTLELGDSALYLCASSLAQGSYEQYFGPGTRLTVT.

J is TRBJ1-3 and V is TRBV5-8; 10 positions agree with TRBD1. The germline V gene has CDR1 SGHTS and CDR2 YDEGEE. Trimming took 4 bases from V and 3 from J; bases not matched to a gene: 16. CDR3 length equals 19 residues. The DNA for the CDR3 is TGTGCCAGCAGCCCCGACAGGGGGCCTTTCTCCCGCCTTGGAAACACCATATATTTT. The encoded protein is CASSPDRGPFSRLGNTIYF.

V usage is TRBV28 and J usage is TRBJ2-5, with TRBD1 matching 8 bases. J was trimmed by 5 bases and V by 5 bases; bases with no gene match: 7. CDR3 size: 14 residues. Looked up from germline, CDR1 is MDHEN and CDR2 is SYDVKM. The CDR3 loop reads CASSLQGAGETQYF. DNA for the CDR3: TGTGCCAGCAGTCTCCAGGGGGCCGGGGAGACCCAGTACTTC.

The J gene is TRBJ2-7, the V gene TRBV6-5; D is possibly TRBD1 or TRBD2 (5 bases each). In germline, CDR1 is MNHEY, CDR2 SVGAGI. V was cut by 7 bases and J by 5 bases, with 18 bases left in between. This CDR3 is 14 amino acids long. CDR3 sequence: CASTPPGARDEQYF. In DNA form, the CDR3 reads TGTGCCAGCACCCCCCCCGGGGCGCGGGACGAGCAGTACTTC.

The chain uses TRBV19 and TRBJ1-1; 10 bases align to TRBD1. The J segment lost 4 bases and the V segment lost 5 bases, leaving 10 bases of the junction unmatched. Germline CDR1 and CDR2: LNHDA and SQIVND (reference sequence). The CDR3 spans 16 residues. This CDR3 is CASSARTGGGVTEAFF. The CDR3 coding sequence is TGTGCCAGTAGTGCCCGGACAGGGGGGGGAGTCACTGAAGCTTTCTTT.

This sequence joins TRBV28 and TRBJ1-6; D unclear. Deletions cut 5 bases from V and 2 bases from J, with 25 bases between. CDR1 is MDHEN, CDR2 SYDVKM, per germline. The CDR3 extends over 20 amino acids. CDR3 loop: CASSPRRGRIGEPYNSPLHF. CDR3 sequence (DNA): TGTGCCAGCAGTCCGCGACGTGGCAGGATCGGTGAGCCCTATAATTCACCCCTCCACTTT.

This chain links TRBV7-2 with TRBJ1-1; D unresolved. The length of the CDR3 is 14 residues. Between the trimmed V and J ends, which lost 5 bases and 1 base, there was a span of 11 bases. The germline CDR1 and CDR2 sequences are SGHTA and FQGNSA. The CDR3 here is CASSDLGGNTEAFF. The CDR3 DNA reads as TGTGCCAGCAGCGATCTAGGCGGGAACACTGAAGCTTTCTTT.

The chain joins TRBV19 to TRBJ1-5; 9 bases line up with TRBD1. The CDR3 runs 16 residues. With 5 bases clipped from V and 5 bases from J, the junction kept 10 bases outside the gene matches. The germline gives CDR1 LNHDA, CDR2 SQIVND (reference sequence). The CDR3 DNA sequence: TGTGCCAGTAGTCCCGGGACAGGGAGGGTAGATCAGCCCCAGCATTTT. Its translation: CASSPGTGRVDQPQHF.

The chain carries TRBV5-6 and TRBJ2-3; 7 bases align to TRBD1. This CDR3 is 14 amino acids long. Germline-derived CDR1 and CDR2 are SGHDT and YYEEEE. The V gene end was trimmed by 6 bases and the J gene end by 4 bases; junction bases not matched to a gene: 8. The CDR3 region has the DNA TGTGCCAGCAACACAGGGGCACGGGCAGATACGCAGTATTTT. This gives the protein CASNTGARADTQYF.

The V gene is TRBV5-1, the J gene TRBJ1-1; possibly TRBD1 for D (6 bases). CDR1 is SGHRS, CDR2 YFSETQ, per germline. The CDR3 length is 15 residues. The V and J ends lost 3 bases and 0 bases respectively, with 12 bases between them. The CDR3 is CASSSTQGMNTEAFF. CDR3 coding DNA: TGCGCCAGCAGCTCAACCCAGGGGATGAACACTGAAGCTTTCTTT.

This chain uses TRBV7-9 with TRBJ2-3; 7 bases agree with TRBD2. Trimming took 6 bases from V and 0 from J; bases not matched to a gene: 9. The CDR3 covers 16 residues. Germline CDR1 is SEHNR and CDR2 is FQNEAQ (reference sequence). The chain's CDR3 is CASRLGAGTSTDTQYF. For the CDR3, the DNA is TGTGCCAGCAGACTAGGAGCGGGGACTAGCACAGATACGCAGTATTTT.

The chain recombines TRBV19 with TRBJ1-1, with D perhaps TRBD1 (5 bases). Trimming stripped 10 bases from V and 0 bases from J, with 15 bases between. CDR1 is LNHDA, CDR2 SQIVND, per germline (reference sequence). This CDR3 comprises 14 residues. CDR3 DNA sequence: TGTGCCATTCGCCCTGGGGGGGTGAACACTGAAGCTTTCTTT. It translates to CAIRPGGVNTEAFF.

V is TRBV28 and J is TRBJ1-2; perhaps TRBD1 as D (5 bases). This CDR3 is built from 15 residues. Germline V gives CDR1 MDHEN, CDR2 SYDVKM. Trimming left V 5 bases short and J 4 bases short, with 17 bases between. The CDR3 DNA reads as TGTGCCAGCAGTGTTTACAGGCCCACGGGCTATGGCTACACCTTC. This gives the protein CASSVYRPTGYGYTF.

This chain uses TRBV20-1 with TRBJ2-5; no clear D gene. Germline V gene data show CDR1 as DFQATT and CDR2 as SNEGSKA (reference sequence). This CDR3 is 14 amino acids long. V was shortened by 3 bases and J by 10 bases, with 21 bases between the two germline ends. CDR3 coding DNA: TGCAGTGCTAGTCCAGGACCTCGTGGAATGGGCCAGTACTTC. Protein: CSASPGPRGMGQYF.

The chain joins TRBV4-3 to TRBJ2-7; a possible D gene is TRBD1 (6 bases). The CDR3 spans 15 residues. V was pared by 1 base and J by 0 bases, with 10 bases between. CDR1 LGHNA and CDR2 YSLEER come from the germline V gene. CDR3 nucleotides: TGCGCCAGCAGCCAAGGCCGGGACACCTCCTACGAGCAGTACTTC. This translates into CASSQGRDTSYEQYF.

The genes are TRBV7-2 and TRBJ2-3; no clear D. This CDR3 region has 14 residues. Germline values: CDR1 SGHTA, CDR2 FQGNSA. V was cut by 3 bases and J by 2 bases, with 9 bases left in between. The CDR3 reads CASSLVSNTDTQYF. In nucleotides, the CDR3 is TGTGCCAGCAGCTTGGTGTCCAACACAGATACGCAGTATTTT. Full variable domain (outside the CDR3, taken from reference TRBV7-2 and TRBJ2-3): GAGVSQSPSNKVTEKGKDVELRCDPISGHTALYWYRQSLGQGLEFLIYFQGNSAPDKSGLPSDRFSAERTGGSVSTLTIQRTQQEDSAVYLCASSLVSNTDTQYFGPGTRLTVL.

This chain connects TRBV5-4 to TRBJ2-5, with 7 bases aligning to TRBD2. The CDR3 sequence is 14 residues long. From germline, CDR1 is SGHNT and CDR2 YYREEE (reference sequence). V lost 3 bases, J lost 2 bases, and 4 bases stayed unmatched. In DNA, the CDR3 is TGTGCCAGCAGCTGGGGGGGGATACAAGAGACCCAGTACTTC. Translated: CASSWGGIQETQYF.

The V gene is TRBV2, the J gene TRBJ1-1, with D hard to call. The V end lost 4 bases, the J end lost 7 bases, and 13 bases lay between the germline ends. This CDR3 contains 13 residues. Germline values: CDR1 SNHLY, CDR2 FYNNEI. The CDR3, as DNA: TGTGCCAGCAGTGTGGCAGAACTCGGTGAAGCTTTCTTT. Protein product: CASSVAELGEAFF.

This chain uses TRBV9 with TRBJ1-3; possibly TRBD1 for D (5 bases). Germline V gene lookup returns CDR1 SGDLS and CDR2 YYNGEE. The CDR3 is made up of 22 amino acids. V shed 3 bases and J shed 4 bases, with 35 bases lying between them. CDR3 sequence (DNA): TGTGCCAGCAGCGCCCCGAGTTCGGGGCGAGGGGCCCCCGAGGCCTCGGGAAACACCATATATTTT. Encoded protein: CASSAPSSGRGAPEASGNTIYF.